The 20 T cell receptor beta chains reported below all come from one sample, sequenced in a study of STAT5B mutations in CD4+ large granular lymphocyte leukemia. Produced via immunoSEQ multiplex PCR; TCRdb's table is partial and in-frame only. The data hold about 45,000 clones, with approximately 83% observed a single time. Sequencing used CD4+ T cells from blood buffy coats. Every receptor here comes from a human donor in good health.

This chain uses TRBV4-1 with TRBJ2-7; 8 bases are a match to TRBD2. Germline CDR1 MGHRA, CDR2 YSYEKL. Trimming removed 4 bases from V and 3 bases from J; junction bases left unmatched: 14. CDR3 size: 17 residues. The DNA for the CDR3 is TGCGCCAGCAGCCCTTGGGGGGTAGCGGGAAAAGTCTACGAGCAGTACTTC. This translates into CASSPWGVAGKVYEQYF.

The gene calls are TRBV2 and TRBJ1-5; TRBD1 might be the D (6 bases). Germline values: CDR1 SNHLY, CDR2 FYNNEI. The germline V and J ends were trimmed by 2 bases and 6 bases, with 11 bases remaining between them. CDR3 length: 14 amino acids. The CDR3 here is CASSERGGSQPQHF. The CDR3 DNA reads TGTGCCAGCAGTGAAAGGGGGGGCTCTCAGCCCCAGCATTTT.

The rearrangement joins TRBV5-1 to TRBJ2-2; D perhaps matches TRBD2 (5 bases). There are 14 residues in the CDR3. Trimming stripped 5 bases from V and 0 bases from J, with 8 bases between. Germline V gives CDR1 SGHRS, CDR2 YFSETQ. The CDR3 coding sequence is TGCGCCAGCAGATCCGGGGCGAACACCGGGGAGCTGTTTTTT. It specifies CASRSGANTGELFF.

The rearrangement uses TRBV7-2 and TRBJ1-2, with D unresolved. Trimming stripped 2 bases from V and 0 bases from J, with 10 bases between. The CDR3 spans 15 residues. From germline, CDR1 is SGHTA and CDR2 FQGNSA. The CDR3 DNA follows: TGTGCCAGCAGCTTAAGCCAGACTTCTAACTATGGCTACACCTTC. This sequence encodes CASSLSQTSNYGYTF. Combining the CDR3 with reference TRBV7-2 and TRBJ1-2 gives the whole variable domain GAGVSQSPSNKVTEKGKDVELRCDPISGHTALYWYRQSLGQGLEFLIYFQGNSAPDKSGLPSDRFSAERTGGSVSTLTIQRTQQEDSAVYLCASSLSQTSNYGYTFGSGTRLTVV.

The sample holds a few counts of this clone. The J gene is TRBJ2-2, the V gene TRBV2; D possibly matches TRBD1 or TRBD2 (6 bases each). The CDR3 covers 14 residues. Germline CDR1 is SNHLY and CDR2 is FYNNEI. V was pared by 8 bases and J by 4 bases, with 14 bases between. CDR3 residues: CASRQEAGTGELFF. In nucleotides, the CDR3 is TGTGCCAGCCGACAGGAAGCGGGCACCGGGGAGCTGTTTTTT.

The chain uses TRBV28 and TRBJ1-1; D might be TRBD1 (6 bases). V was cut by 5 bases and J by 2 bases, with 9 bases left in between. Per germline, CDR1 MDHEN and CDR2 SYDVKM. CDR3 length equals 13 residues. The CDR3 nucleotides are TGTGCCAGCAGTACAGGGCCAAACACTGAAGCTTTCTTT. Protein product: CASSTGPNTEAFF.

V and J are TRBV7-9 and TRBJ2-7; D not certain. Trimming left V 8 bases short and J 2 bases short, with 13 bases between. CDR3 size: 13 residues. Germline loops: CDR1 SEHNR, CDR2 FQNEAQ (reference sequence). This CDR3 is CASSRGVAYEQYF. The DNA of the CDR3 is TGTGCCAGCTCCAGAGGAGTGGCCTACGAGCAGTACTTC.

The V gene is TRBV6-5, the J gene TRBJ1-4; D not certain. V was shortened by 0 bases and J by 0 bases, with 8 bases between the two germline ends. Germline values: CDR1 MNHEY, CDR2 SVGAGI. CDR3 length equals 16 residues. The CDR3 loop is CASSYSGSATNEKLFF. The CDR3 nucleotides read TGTGCCAGCAGTTACTCTGGATCCGCAACTAATGAAAAACTGTTTTTT.

The J gene is TRBJ1-1, the V gene TRBV27; 7 nucleotides agree with TRBD1. In germline, CDR1 is MNHEY, CDR2 SMNVEV (reference sequence). The CDR3 is made up of 16 amino acids. V dropped 6 bases and J dropped 2; count of bases not matched to a gene: 12. The CDR3 protein is CASSSQGGGLNTEAFF. The CDR3 DNA is TGTGCCAGCAGCTCGCAGGGGGGCGGACTAAACACTGAAGCTTTCTTT.

The chain has TRBV30 and TRBJ1-5; TRBD1 matches at 7 bases. The CDR3 covers 13 residues. Germline lookup yields CDR1 GTSNPN and CDR2 SVGIG (reference sequence). V shed 5 bases and J 2 bases; nucleotides not matched to a gene: 3. The CDR3 DNA sequence: TGTGCCTGGGGTGACAGGGGCAATCAGCCCCAGCATTTT. Protein: CAWGDRGNQPQHF.

The V gene is TRBV29-1, the J gene TRBJ2-6; possible D gene TRBD2, 5 bases. V was cut by 5 bases and J by 0 bases, with 5 bases left in between. This CDR3 comprises 13 residues. The germline CDR1 and CDR2 sequences are SQVTM and ANQGSEA. CDR3 in DNA: TGCAGCGTTCGGGGCTCTGGGGCCAACGTCCTGACTTTC. It yields the protein CSVRGSGANVLTF. The variable domain in full, with the rest retrieved from reference TRBV29-1 and TRBJ2-6, is SAVISQKPSRDICQRGTSLTIQCQVDSQVTMMFWYRQQPGQSLTLIATANQGSEATYESGFVIDKFPISRPNLTFSTLTVSNMSPEDSSIYLCSVRGSGANVLTFGAGSRLTVL.

A single count supports this clone. The rearrangement uses TRBV5-1 and TRBJ1-2, with D uncertain. CDR1 is SGHRS, CDR2 YFSETQ, per germline. V shed 5 bases and J shed 2 bases, with 13 bases lying between them. The CDR3 consists of 14 residues. Here the CDR3 DNA reads TGCGCCAGCAGGCCTAACGGAGGAAACTATGGCTACACCTTC. As protein: CASRPNGGNYGYTF.

The rearrangement links TRBV12-5 to TRBJ2-1, with a weak D call TRBD2 (6 bases). The length of the CDR3 is 15 residues. Trimming shortened V by 1 base and J by 10 bases, and 17 bases separated the two germline ends. Per the germline V gene, CDR1 is LGHNT and CDR2 is FRNRAP. The CDR3 reads CASGLGLGESGEQFF. The CDR3 nucleotides read TGTGCTAGTGGTTTGGGACTAGGTGAGTCAGGGGAGCAGTTCTTC.

V usage is TRBV9 and J usage is TRBJ2-7; D gene ambiguous. Germline lookup yields CDR1 SGDLS and CDR2 YYNGEE. The ends were cut back, 4 bases at V and 5 bases at J, with 22 bases in the middle. This CDR3 is built from 16 residues. The DNA for the CDR3 is TGTGCCAGCAGCCCTTCTCCCACGGGCGAGGCCCACGAGCAGTACTTC. Its translation is CASSPSPTGEAHEQYF.

The chain combines TRBV11-3 with TRBJ2-3, with D perhaps matching TRBD1 (5 bases). The CDR3 totals 15 residues. V was pared by 5 bases and J by 1 base, with 13 bases between. Germline lookup yields CDR1 SGHNT and CDR2 YENEEA. The CDR3 spells CASSRGGGRTDTQYF. The DNA of the CDR3 is TGTGCCAGCAGCAGGGGTGGCGGTCGCACAGATACGCAGTATTTT. Supplemented by reference TRBV11-3 and TRBJ2-3, the full variable domain reads EAGVVQSPRYKIIEKKQPVAFWCNPISGHNTLYWYLQNLGQGPELLIRYENEEAVDDSQLPKDRFSAERLKGVDSTLKIQPAELGDSAVYLCASSRGGGRTDTQYFGPGTRLTVL.

The V gene is TRBV5-4, the J gene TRBJ2-7; 10 positions agree with TRBD1. Germline lookup yields CDR1 SGHNT and CDR2 YYREEE (reference sequence). This CDR3 contains 16 residues. The V and J ends lost 0 bases and 6 bases, in that order; junction bases with no gene match: 9. DNA for the CDR3: TGTGCCAGCAGCTTGGACGGCCGAAGGACAGGGGGCGAGCAGTACTTC. It yields the protein CASSLDGRRTGGEQYF.

In this sample, this clone turned up once. This sequence joins TRBV6-1 and TRBJ2-1; 10 bases fit TRBD2. The CDR3 length is 15 residues. V lost 2 bases to trimming and J lost 5 bases; unmatched junction nucleotides: 3. CDR1 and CDR2 (germline): MNHNS, SASEGT. The CDR3 spells CASSEQLAGDNEQFF. The CDR3 nucleotides are TGTGCCAGCAGTGAACAGCTAGCGGGAGACAATGAGCAGTTCTTC.

CDR3: CASRAPPGASGGSHYEQYF. CDR3 DNA sequence: TGTGCCAGCAGGGCGCCCCCGGGGGCTAGCGGGGGATCCCACTACGAGCAGTACTTC. J is TRBJ2-7 and V is TRBV28; 10 positions agree with TRBD2. Germline CDR1 and CDR2: MDHEN and SYDVKM. J was trimmed by 3 bases and V by 6 bases; bases with no gene match: 20. This CDR3 is built from 19 residues.

The chain carries TRBV5-1 and TRBJ1-2, with a possible D match to TRBD1 (5 bases). Per the germline V gene, CDR1 is SGHRS and CDR2 is YFSETQ. The V gene lost 2 bases and the J gene lost 4 bases, with 12 bases spanning the gap. This CDR3 has 14 amino acids. In DNA, the CDR3 is TGCGCCAGCAGCTTAGGGGACCGCAGCTATGGCTACACCTTC. It yields the protein CASSLGDRSYGYTF.

This chain's CDR3 is CASRTQGRETQYF. The CDR3 region has the DNA TGTGCCAGCAGAACACAGGGGAGAGAGACCCAGTACTTC. This sequence joins TRBV27 and TRBJ2-5; 7 bases line up with TRBD1. In germline, CDR1 is MNHEY, CDR2 SMNVEV (reference sequence). V dropped 6 bases and J dropped 4; count of bases not matched to a gene: 5. The CDR3 contains 13 residues.